The 12 T cell receptor beta chains given below trace back to one sample, sequenced in a study of OX40 agonist ivuxolimab in advanced cancers. Library method: the immunoSEQ multiplex PCR assay. TCRdb mirrors the immuneACCESS table, restricted to in-frame sequences. Some clones are absent from its copies; in checked studies, under half trace to an unresolved V gene, and the reason for the others is unknown. Present in this sample are 72,000 or so clones, 87% of which were seen just once. The ten most abundant clones make up approximately 1.2% of the sample. Sequenced material: CD4+ or CD8+ T cells sorted from blood, taken in a trial of the OX40 agonist ivuxolimab. Source of these receptors: an adult with an advanced solid tumor such as melanoma, head and neck, liver or kidney cancer.

This clone has a handful of counts. The V and J genes are TRBV2 and TRBJ1-5; no clear D. CDR1 SNHLY and CDR2 FYNNEI come from the germline V gene. CDR3 length equals 13 residues. The ends were cut back, 6 bases at V and 5 bases at J, with 11 bases in the middle. In DNA, the CDR3 is TGTGCCAGCAGCTACGGCCCAGATCAGCCCCAGCATTTT. Amino acid sequence: CASSYGPDQPQHF.

The rearrangement links TRBV27 to TRBJ2-7; D possibly matches TRBD1 or TRBD2 (5 bases each). Germline CDR1 MNHEY, CDR2 SMNVEV (reference sequence). The CDR3 runs to 15 residues. V was pared by 0 bases and J by 0 bases, with 9 bases between. The CDR3 sequence is CASSLSSGPSYEQYF. CDR3 nucleotide sequence: TGTGCCAGCAGTTTATCGTCGGGGCCCTCCTACGAGCAGTACTTC.

This clone came up a few times. The chain has TRBV12-5 and TRBJ2-1; D may be TRBD1 or TRBD2 (5 bases each). Trimming cost V 1 base and J 9 bases, with 13 bases left between them. The CDR3 has 14 residues. Per germline, CDR1 LGHNT and CDR2 FRNRAP. The CDR3 loop reads CASGLAGSGGEQFF. CDR3 sequence (DNA): TGTGCTAGTGGTTTGGCGGGGAGTGGGGGTGAGCAGTTCTTC. The whole variable domain, filled in from reference TRBV12-5 and TRBJ2-1, reads DARVTQTPRHKVTEMGQEVTMRCQPILGHNTVFWYRQTMMQGLELLAYFRNRAPLDDSGMPKDRFSAEMPDATLATLKIQPSEPRDSAVYFCASGLAGSGGEQFFGPGTRLTVL.

The rearrangement links TRBV10-3 to TRBJ2-2; D unresolved. Germline CDR1 and CDR2: ENHRY and SYGVKD. There are 14 residues in the CDR3. Between the trimmed V and J ends, which lost 10 bases and 5 bases, there was a span of 17 bases. In DNA form, the CDR3 reads TGTGCCACCGCGCTAAACCCCGAAACCGGGGAGCTGTTTTTT. This encodes CATALNPETGELFF.

This clone was recorded once. The chain uses TRBV5-5 and TRBJ1-1; no reliable D call. Germline CDR1 is SGHKS and CDR2 is YYEKEE (reference sequence). V lost 4 bases, J lost 3 bases, and 10 bases lay in between. This CDR3 spans 13 amino acids. Here the CDR3 reads CASSPRRYTEAFF. DNA for the CDR3: TGTGCCAGCAGCCCACGACGGTACACTGAAGCTTTCTTT.

The chain uses TRBV9 and TRBJ2-3, with D unclear. Per germline, CDR1 SGDLS and CDR2 YYNGEE. With 0 bases removed from V and 0 bases from J, the gap between germline ends came to 5 bases. The CDR3 contains 14 residues. Here the CDR3 DNA reads TGTGCCAGCAGCGTAGTTGGGAGCACAGATACGCAGTATTTT. Translating it yields CASSVVGSTDTQYF.

The gene calls are TRBV30 and TRBJ2-2, with D hard to call. Between the trimmed V and J ends, which lost 4 bases and 7 bases, there was a span of 13 bases. The CDR3 covers 13 residues. Germline V lookup: CDR1 GTSNPN, CDR2 SVGIG (reference sequence). The CDR3 DNA reads as TGTGCCTGGACCCCAAGTGGGCTCGGGGAGCTGTTTTTT. Protein sequence: CAWTPSGLGELFF.

The chain combines TRBV7-6 with TRBJ1-4; D is possibly TRBD1 (6 bases). The CDR3 spans 14 residues. Germline CDR1 and CDR2: SGHVS and FNYEAQ. Trimming shortened V by 10 bases and J by 5 bases, and 17 bases separated the two germline ends. The CDR3 DNA follows: TGTGCCACCTCTTGGGGGCAGGGGAATGAAAAACTGTTTTTT. Its translation is CATSWGQGNEKLFF. Full variable domain (rest looked up from reference TRBV7-6 and TRBJ1-4): GAGVSQSPRYKVTKRGQDVALRCDPISGHVSLYWYRQALGQGPEFLTYFNYEAQQDKSGLPNDRFSAERPEGSISTLTIQRTEQRDSAMYRCATSWGQGNEKLFFGSGTQLSVL.

This chain uses TRBV7-8 with TRBJ2-1; D perhaps matches TRBD1 (6 bases). There are 16 residues in the CDR3. Germline-derived CDR1 and CDR2 are SGHVS and FQNEAQ. V lost 1 base and J 7 bases, leaving 17 bases between the germline ends. The CDR3 sequence: CASSLVQAGVRNEQFF. CDR3 DNA: TGTGCCAGCAGCTTAGTTCAGGCAGGGGTGAGAAATGAGCAGTTCTTC.

The chain couples TRBV6-1 to TRBJ2-1; tentatively, D is TRBD1 (5 bases). Trimming stripped 6 bases from V and 6 bases from J, with 15 bases between. CDR3 length: 14 residues. CDR1 is MNHNS and CDR2 is SASEGT in the germline V gene. The CDR3 DNA sequence: TGTGCCAGCAGGGTCGACACAGGTACCAATGAGCAGTTCTTC. Amino acids: CASRVDTGTNEQFF.

This clone was seen just once. The chain employs TRBV11-3 and TRBJ1-1, with D unclear. With 0 bases removed from V and 2 bases from J, the gap between germline ends came to 4 bases. This CDR3 contains 13 residues. Per germline, CDR1 SGHNT and CDR2 YENEEA. This chain's CDR3 is CASSLEINTEAFF. The DNA of the CDR3 is TGTGCCAGCAGCTTAGAGATTAACACTGAAGCTTTCTTT. Full variable domain (outside the CDR3, taken from reference TRBV11-3 and TRBJ1-1): EAGVVQSPRYKIIEKKQPVAFWCNPISGHNTLYWYLQNLGQGPELLIRYENEEAVDDSQLPKDRFSAERLKGVDSTLKIQPAELGDSAVYLCASSLEINTEAFFGQGTRLTVV.

The CDR3 DNA follows: TGCGCCAGCAGCACCGAGGGGACTAGCCTCGCGGAGCTGTTTTTT. Translated, it gives CASSTEGTSLAELFF. V gene TRBV5-1 combines with J gene TRBJ2-2; TRBD2 agrees at 9 bases. This CDR3 comprises 15 residues. The V gene end was trimmed by 4 bases and the J gene end by 10 bases; junction bases not matched to a gene: 11. Germline CDR1 is SGHRS and CDR2 is YFSETQ.